This is a list of T cell receptor beta chains from one sample in a study of T cells after yellow fever vaccination. TCRdb reprocessed the 5' RACE reads with MiXCR, giving one entry per CDR3 protein. The repertoire holds a few hundred thousand distinct CDR3 sequences, with roughly 6.8% as singletons. The sequenced sample was PBMCs, obtained roughly 46 days after the first yellow fever vaccination. All receptors derive from a man aged 18 to 29 who received the YFV17D yellow fever vaccine. Both conserved end residues are part of each CDR3. Each record gives: V gene, D gene, clone size, J gene, CDR3 protein, CDR3 DNA. The D gene is left open where the match is weak. Clone size is shown for a subset of rows, as once, few, many or a class of expanded clone.

>TRBV20-1|.|few|TRBJ2-5
CCARDLWRGVQETQYF
TGCTGTGCTAGAGATCTCTGGCGGGGAGTTCAAGAGACCCAGTACTTC
>TRBV4-1|TRBD2|many|TRBJ2-1
CASSQGRLAGGQSHEQFF
TGCGCCAGCAGCCAAGGGAGATTAGCGGGGGGGCAGAGCCATGAGCAGTTCTTC
>TRBV4-3|TRBD2|few|TRBJ2-3
CASSQMRGAGTDTQYF
TGCGCCAGCAGCCAGATGCGGGGGGCGGGCACAGATACGCAGTATTTT
>TRBV6-1|.|many|TRBJ1-2
CASSTPYTGNYGYTF
TGTGCCAGCAGTACCCCTTATACGGGGAACTATGGCTACACCTTC
>TRBV24-1|TRBD1|.|TRBJ2-3
CATSSYPGQGYTDTQYF
TGTGCCACCAGCTCATACCCGGGACAGGGGTACACAGATACGCAGTATTTT
>TRBV5-1|.|.|TRBJ1-1
CASSLESRGVTEAFF
TGCGCCAGCAGCTTGGAGTCGAGGGGAGTTACTGAAGCTTTCTTT
>TRBV6-5|TRBD1|many|TRBJ1-2
CASTSAGPGQGAVGYTF
TGTGCCAGCACTTCCGCGGGTCCGGGACAGGGGGCTGTTGGCTACACCTTC
>TRBV25-1|.|.|TRBJ2-5
CASSASASETQYF
TGTGCCAGCAGTGCGTCAGCGTCAGAGACCCAGTACTTC
>TRBV5-1|.|few|TRBJ2-2
CASSLAANTNTGELFF
TGCGCCAGCAGCTTGGCGGCCAACACCAACACCGGGGAGCTGTTTTTT
>TRBV20-1|TRBD2|once|TRBJ2-7
CSARGAGGSYEQYF
TGCAGTGCTAGGGGAGCGGGGGGCTCCTACGAGCAGTACTTC
>TRBV6-5|TRBD1|many|TRBJ1-6
CASSYAQGVSPLHF
TGTGCCAGCAGTTACGCACAGGGGGTCTCACCCCTCCACTTT
>TRBV19|.|few|TRBJ2-7
CASTYDPISPGEQYF
TGTGCCAGTACATACGACCCCATCTCGCCTGGCGAGCAGTACTTC
>TRBV4-2|TRBD2|many|TRBJ2-3
CASSQAGLAPTDTQYF
TGTGCCAGCAGCCAAGCGGGACTAGCCCCCACAGATACGCAGTATTTT
>TRBV20-1|TRBD2|few|TRBJ2-1
CSATAGGPQEQFF
TGCAGTGCGACAGCGGGGGGGCCGCAAGAGCAGTTCTTC
>TRBV18|.|.|TRBJ2-7
CASSQVGHQYEQYF
TGTGCCAGCTCCCAAGTAGGACACCAATACGAGCAGTACTTC
>TRBV7-7|.|many|TRBJ2-5
CASSLHNGEETQYF
TGTGCTAGCAGCTTACACAATGGAGAAGAGACCCAGTACTTC
>TRBV5-1|.|many|TRBJ2-2
CASSPRGRGQTGELFF
TGCGCCAGCAGCCCCCGGGGGCGAGGCCAGACCGGGGAGCTGTTTTTT